Listed here are 18 T cell receptor beta chains from one sample, sequenced in a study of regulatory T cells in long-lasting Graves disease. CDR3 regions were amplified by Arm-PCR using iRepertoire HTBI primers to build TCR beta libraries. One entry per CDR3 protein results from TCRdb running MiXCR on the multiplex PCR reads. The sample consists of roughly 450,000 distinct CDR3 sequences, about 20% of them appearing once. Specified time point: persistent/refractory GD, antithyroid drugs over 5 years with positive TRAb. Preparation of the TCR library used RNA extracted from PBMCs. Sequenced material: peripheral blood mononuclear cells (PBMCs), taken when the disease was refractory, from a patient treated with antithyroid drugs. The receptors derive from a female donor with Graves disease.

This rearrangement joins TRBV9 to TRBJ2-7, with D perhaps given as TRBD1 or TRBD2 (8 bases each). This CDR3 region has 15 residues. Germline V gene lookup returns CDR1 SGDLS and CDR2 YYNGEE. V dropped 4 bases and J dropped 3 bases, with 17 bases sitting between them. The CDR3 nucleotides are TGTGCCAGCAGCTCGGGAGGGGGACAGGACTACGAGCAGTACTTC. Encoded protein: CASSSGGGQDYEQYF.

This clonotype was seen repeatedly, ten times or more. The V and J genes are TRBV20-1 and TRBJ1-2; tentatively, D is TRBD1 (5 bases). The germline V gene has CDR1 DFQATT and CDR2 SNEGSKA (reference sequence). The CDR3 spans 14 residues. The V end lost 0 bases, the J end lost 4 bases, and 12 bases lay between the germline ends. The CDR3: CSARDVGGSYGYTF. CDR3 sequence (DNA): TGCAGTGCTAGAGACGTGGGGGGGAGCTATGGCTACACCTTC.

This clonotype has more than one count but fewer than ten. V and J are TRBV5-1 and TRBJ2-7; a possible D gene is TRBD1 (6 bases). The V gene's germline CDR1 is SGHRS and CDR2 YFSETQ. Trimming stripped 4 bases from V and 2 bases from J, with 13 bases between. The CDR3 runs 14 residues. CDR3 sequence reads: CASSRTDGTYEQYF. The CDR3 nucleotides are TGCGCCAGCAGCCGGACAGACGGGACCTACGAGCAGTACTTC. The full variable domain, its missing parts supplied by reference TRBV5-1 and TRBJ2-7, is KAGVTQTPRYLIKTRGQQVTLSCSPISGHRSVSWYQQTPGQGLQFLFEYFSETQRNKGNFPGRFSGRQFSNSRSEMNVSTLELGDSALYLCASSRTDGTYEQYFGPGTRLTVT.

This clonotype was observed a single time. The chain uses TRBV7-2 and TRBJ2-7; no reliable D call. The CDR3 sequence is 15 residues long. Germline CDR1 is SGHTA and CDR2 is FQGNSA. V was cut by 5 bases and J by 2 bases, with 16 bases left in between. CDR3 coding DNA: TGTGCCAGCAGCATAGAGGCGACCACAACCTACGAGCAGTACTTC. Its translation is CASSIEATTTYEQYF.

Only a few counts were recorded for this clonotype. V is TRBV10-3 and J is TRBJ1-5; tentative D call: TRBD1 (5 bases). This CDR3 is 12 amino acids long. From germline, CDR1 is ENHRY and CDR2 SYGVKD. The V end was cut by 6 bases, the J end by 6 bases, with 9 bases between. CDR3 nucleotides: TGTGCCATCAGCGCGGGGGTTCAGCCCCAGCATTTT. Translated: CAISAGVQPQHF.

The gene calls are TRBV3-1 and TRBJ1-2; D is unresolved. Germline V gene sequence: CDR1 LGHDT, CDR2 YNNKEL (reference sequence). The CDR3 runs 13 residues. V was clipped by 1 base and J by 4 bases, with 7 bases between them. CDR3 residues: CASSQGSAYGYTF. The CDR3, as DNA: TGTGCCAGCAGCCAAGGCTCAGCCTATGGCTACACCTTC. Full variable domain (rest looked up from reference TRBV3-1 and TRBJ1-2): DTAVSQTPKYLVTQMGNDKSIKCEQNLGHDTMYWYKQDSKKFLKIMFSYNNKELIINETVPNRFSPKSPDKAHLNLHINSLELGDSAVYFCASSQGSAYGYTFGSGTRLTVV.

This clonotype was detected ten times or more. The chain combines TRBV7-2 with TRBJ2-7; D is possibly TRBD2 (5 bases). CDR3 size: 13 residues. Germline assignment: CDR1 SGHTA and CDR2 FQGNSA. With 3 bases removed from V and 5 bases from J, the gap between germline ends came to 11 bases. The CDR3 here is CASSLEAANEQYF. DNA of the CDR3: TGTGCCAGCAGCTTGGAAGCGGCCAACGAGCAGTACTTC. Based on the CDR3 plus reference TRBV7-2 and TRBJ2-7, the full variable domain is GAGVSQSPSNKVTEKGKDVELRCDPISGHTALYWYRQSLGQGLEFLIYFQGNSAPDKSGLPSDRFSAERTGGSVSTLTIQRTQQEDSAVYLCASSLEAANEQYFGPGTRLTVT.

This clonotype is a singleton in its sample. With a much larger clone just one base away, this may be a read error. The chain combines TRBV6-2 or TRBV6-3 with TRBJ1-2; D gene uncertain. The CDR3 is made up of 14 amino acids. The germline gives CDR1 MNHEY, CDR2 SVGEGT. V shed 6 bases and J shed 5 bases, with 16 bases lying between them. In DNA form, the CDR3 reads TGTGCCAGCAGCCCCGGCGGTCCGTGGTATGGCTACACCTTC. As protein: CASSPGGPWYGYTF.

This clonotype came up a few times. The chain combines TRBV12-5 with TRBJ2-7, with 7 bases lining up with TRBD2. The CDR3 loop spans 13 amino acids. CDR1 is LGHNT and CDR2 is FRNRAP in the germline V gene. J was trimmed by 10 bases and V by 1 base; bases with no gene match: 7. Here the CDR3 DNA reads TGTGCTAGTGGTTTGGACGGCGGGAGTACACAGTACTTC. Translated: CASGLDGGSTQYF.

In the case of this clonotype: A much larger clone differs from this one at a single base, so this may be a read error. The CDR3 DNA reads TGTGCCAGCAGCACCGGGACAGGGCACACTGAAGCTTTCTTT. Its protein product is CASSTGTGHTEAFF. The V and J genes are TRBV28 and TRBJ1-1; TRBD1 matches at 9 bases. V shed 6 bases, J shed 3 bases, and the junction held 5 bases outside the gene matches. The germline CDR1 and CDR2 sequences are MDHEN and SYDVKM. This CDR3 comprises 14 residues.

This clonotype was counted between two and nine times. V and J are TRBV6-1 and TRBJ2-7, with D perhaps TRBD2 (5 bases). The CDR3 length is 14 residues. The V and J ends lost 8 bases and 4 bases respectively, with 18 bases between them. CDR1 and CDR2 (germline): MNHNS, SASEGT. Written as DNA, the CDR3 is TGTGCCAGCCAACGTGGAGGAAATATGTACGAGCAGTACTTC. Encoded protein: CASQRGGNMYEQYF.

This sequence joins TRBV2 and TRBJ2-2; 9 bases are a match to TRBD2. CDR3 length equals 14 residues. Germline V gene sequence: CDR1 SNHLY, CDR2 FYNNEI. J gave up 5 bases and V 11 bases, and 9 bases lay outside the gene matches. The CDR3 sequence: CAGTPGLATGELFF. CDR3 in DNA: TGTGCCGGGACCCCGGGACTAGCTACCGGGGAGCTGTTTTTT.

The genes are TRBV27 and TRBJ2-7, with a weak D call TRBD1 (6 bases). The V and J ends lost 6 bases and 3 bases respectively, with 9 bases between them. The V gene's germline CDR1 is MNHEY and CDR2 SMNVEV (reference sequence). The CDR3 consists of 12 residues. The CDR3 protein is CASRTGYYEQYF. The CDR3 DNA reads as TGTGCCAGCAGAACAGGGTACTACGAGCAGTACTTC.

This clonotype was counted ten times or more. The chain recombines TRBV12-3 or TRBV12-4 with TRBJ1-5; 8 bases agree with TRBD1. J gave up 5 bases and V 5 bases, and 8 bases lay outside the gene matches. CDR3 length: 15 amino acids. For the CDR3, the DNA is TGTGCCAGCAGTACGTTACAGGGGGTACATCAGCCCCAGCATTTT. This encodes CASSTLQGVHQPQHF.

This rearrangement joins TRBV29-1 to TRBJ1-3; tentatively, D is TRBD1 (5 bases). Between the trimmed V and J ends, which lost 3 bases and 2 bases, there was a span of 8 bases. Germline CDR1 and CDR2: SQVTM and ANQGSEA. The CDR3 totals 13 residues. As DNA, the CDR3 is TGCAGCGTTGATTTGGGGGCTGGAAACACCATATATTTT. Protein: CSVDLGAGNTIYF.

Ten or more counts support this clonotype. The CDR3 DNA reads TGTGCCAGCAGTCCCGGACTAGCGCGACGGACCGGGGAGCTGTTTTTT. This sequence encodes CASSPGLARRTGELFF. The chain recombines TRBV28 with TRBJ2-2, with TRBD2 matching 9 bases. The CDR3 extends over 16 amino acids. From germline, CDR1 is MDHEN and CDR2 SYDVKM. V lost 5 bases, J lost 5 bases, and 9 bases stayed unmatched.

This sequence joins TRBV7-2 and TRBJ2-7; a weak D match, TRBD2 (6 bases). Germline CDR1 reads SGHTA; CDR2 reads FQGNSA. Trimming removed 2 bases at V and 3 bases at J, with 14 bases between. The CDR3 has 15 amino acids. The CDR3 nucleotides are TGTGCCAGCAGCTTAAGCCATAGCGGAAACTACGAGCAGTACTTC. Translation gives CASSLSHSGNYEQYF.

This clonotype was seen many times. This chain connects TRBV6-5 to TRBJ2-7, with a tentative D call TRBD2 (5 bases). This CDR3 is built from 15 residues. CDR1 is MNHEY and CDR2 is SVGAGI in the germline V gene. V was shortened by 1 base and J by 3 bases, with 13 bases between the two germline ends. In DNA form, the CDR3 reads TGTGCCAGCAGTTACTTGTCTTACGGAGGCTACGAGCAGTACTTC. Amino acids: CASSYLSYGGYEQYF.